The present T cell receptor beta chain was sequenced within a study of OX40 agonist ivuxolimab in advanced cancers. Turning to the study itself: Treatment of patients was with ivuxolimab, an agonistic anti-OX40 (CD134) antibody.

At baseline, cycle 4 day 1, and cycle 7 day 1, blood was sampled. About this clone itself: What it binds is not known.

Points from the study as a whole: Fewer expanded clones were found on average in CD4+ than in CD8+ T cells.

V trimming: 3 bases; J trimming: 4 bases; junction bases outside the gene matches: 0. The CDR3 spans 14 residues. Germline CDR1 and CDR2: SGHAT and FQNNGV. Profiled with immunoSEQ multiplex PCR; TCRdb holds only in-frame clones, not every one. This sample yields 40,000 to 50,000 clones, of which roughly nine tenths are seen a single time; just over 50% belongs to the top ten. The input for sequencing was CD4+ or CD8+ T cells sorted from blood, taken in a trial of the OX40 agonist ivuxolimab. This sequence was found in an adult with an advanced solid tumor such as melanoma, head and neck, liver or kidney cancer. The chain has TRBV11-2 and TRBJ2-7; TRBD2 matches at 13 bases. The CDR3 DNA is TGTGCCAGCAGCTTGACTAGCGGGGGGTACGAGCAGTACTTC. Its protein product is CASSLTSGGYEQYF.